A selection of T cell receptor beta chains follows, all from one sample in a study of blood T cell repertoires in COVID-19. Generated by immunoSEQ multiplex PCR, the TCRdb table keeps only in-frame clones and is missing some. The sample lists about 250,000 clones, 65% to 85% occurring once. The sequenced sample was peripheral blood. All receptors come from a woman older than 75 with acute or convalescent COVID-19. Each CDR3 is given with its conserved first and last residue. D genes are given only for firm matches. Only part of the rows carry a size: once, few, many, or a class if the clone is expanded.

v_gene	d_gene	j_gene	abundance	CDR3nt	CDR3aa
TRBV7-9	TRBD2	TRBJ2-5	NA	TGTGCCAGCAGTGTTTCGGGAGGAGAGACCCAGTACTTC	CASSVSGGETQYF
TRBV5-4	NA	TRBJ2-7	NA	TGTGCCAGCAGCTCCTCCGGGTCCTCCTACGAGCAGTACTTC	CASSSSGSSYEQYF
TRBV19	TRBD1	TRBJ1-4	NA	TGTGCCAGTAGTCTGAGGACAGGGCGAATAGGGAATGAAAAACTGTTTTTT	CASSLRTGRIGNEKLFF
TRBV2	NA	TRBJ2-1	once	TGTGCCAGCAGTGTAATCCAGCAGTTCTTC	CASSVIQQFF
TRBV5-5	TRBD1	TRBJ1-5	NA	TGTGCCAGCAGTTCGACAGGGAACAATCAGCCCCAGCATTTT	CASSSTGNNQPQHF
TRBV4-1	NA	TRBJ1-4	NA	TGCGCCAGCAGCCACCCAAGAGAGGGAAAACTGTTTTTT	CASSHPREGKLFF
TRBV27	TRBD1	TRBJ1-4	NA	TGTGCCAGTTCGGACAGGGGGCGGAATGAAAAACTGTTTTTT	CASSDRGRNEKLFF
TRBV3-1/TRBV3-2	TRBD2	TRBJ2-3	NA	TGTGCCAGCAGCCAAATTTTTACTAGCGGGTCGGGGGCAGATACGCAGTATTTT	CASSQIFTSGSGADTQYF
TRBV29-1	NA	TRBJ2-1	NA	TGCAGCGTTGCGGTGGACGGGAGCTGGAGGAATGAGCAGTTCTTC	CSVAVDGSWRNEQFF
TRBV6-5	NA	TRBJ1-2	few	TGTGCCAGCAGTTCCACCGGGAGCTATGGCTACACCTTC	CASSSTGSYGYTF
TRBV27	TRBD2	TRBJ2-7	NA	TGTGCCAGCAGCCGGGAGGACCCACAAAGCTCCTACGAGCAGTACTTC	CASSREDPQSSYEQYF
TRBV19	NA	TRBJ1-2	NA	TGTGCCAGTAGGCCCGGACAGTCGGCCTATGGCTACACCTTC	CASRPGQSAYGYTF
TRBV27	TRBD1	TRBJ1-1	NA	TGTGCCAGCAGAGAACAGGGGGCGGGGACTGAAGCTTTCTTT	CASREQGAGTEAFF
TRBV12-3/TRBV12-4	NA	TRBJ2-5	NA	TGTGCCAGCAGTTTTGGGCTACCGACCCAGTACTTC	CASSFGLPTQYF
TRBV29-1	TRBD2	TRBJ2-7	NA	TGCAGCGCTACACCGGGACTAGCGGGAACGAAGGAGGGCGAGCAGTACTTC	CSATPGLAGTKEGEQYF
TRBV28	TRBD2	TRBJ2-5	NA	TGTGCCACCTGCATCGGGACTAGCGGGGTACAAGAGACCCAGTACTTC	CATCIGTSGVQETQYF
TRBV12-3/TRBV12-4	NA	TRBJ1-2	NA	TGTGCCAGCAGCAAACAGGGTAGATATGGCTACACCTTC	CASSKQGRYGYTF
TRBV5-1	NA	TRBJ1-1	once	TGCGCCAGCAGCTTGGTTTTTCAAACAGAAATGAACACTGAAGCTTTCTTT	CASSLVFQTEMNTEAFF
TRBV7-8	TRBD1	TRBJ1-3	NA	TGTGCCAGCAGTGGACAGGAATTACAGTTTTCTGGAAACACCATATATTTT	CASSGQELQFSGNTIYF
TRBV11-2	NA	TRBJ1-5	NA	TGTGCCAGCAGCTCTTCCCATAGGGGGGGGCACAATCAGCCCCAGCATTTT	CASSSSHRGGHNQPQHF
TRBV5-1	NA	TRBJ2-5	NA	TGCGCCAGCAGCTTGGAGGGTCAGGGGGGAGAGACCCAGTACTTC	CASSLEGQGGETQYF
TRBV19	NA	TRBJ1-2	NA	TGTGCCAGTAGGGGGGCAGGGGCTAACTATGGCTACACCTTC	CASRGAGANYGYTF
TRBV6-5	TRBD2	TRBJ2-7	NA	TGTGCCAGCAGTAGGGACTATTCCTACGAGCAGTACTTC	CASSRDYSYEQYF
TRBV6-2/TRBV6-3	TRBD2	TRBJ2-1	NA	TGTGCCAGCAGTTCTAGCGGGCACTACAATGAGCAGTTCTTC	CASSSSGHYNEQFF
TRBV10-2	TRBD2	TRBJ2-1	NA	TGCGCCAGCAGTGCCGGGACTAGAATTAGTGAGCAGTTCTTC	CASSAGTRISEQFF
TRBV5-1	TRBD1	TRBJ2-2	once	TGCGCCAGCAGCTTGTTTGGGGGACAGAGTAACACCGGGGAGCTGTTTTTT	CASSLFGGQSNTGELFF
TRBV4-2	NA	TRBJ2-3	NA	TGTGCCAGCAGCCAATACAGGGATGGTGGAGATACGCAGTATTTT	CASSQYRDGGDTQYF
TRBV7-6	TRBD1	TRBJ2-5	NA	TGTGCCAGCAGCTTAGGGGGACAGGCGCCCCAAGAGACCCAGTACTTC	CASSLGGQAPQETQYF
TRBV6-4	NA	TRBJ2-6	NA	TGTGCCAGCTCCCAGGGTATGGCCAACGTCCTGACTTTC	CASSQGMANVLTF
TRBV18	TRBD1	TRBJ1-2	few	TGTGCCAGCTCACCAGGACAGGGAACCTATGGCTACACCTTC	CASSPGQGTYGYTF